This T cell receptor beta chain appears in the sequencing data of a study of T cell responses to AZD1222 COVID-19 vaccine. With respect to this clone: Its antigen is not known.

Points from the study as a whole: Variant regions that are unmutated are reportedly the target of nearly half of spike-specific TCRs. No repertoire was sampled before or during the peak T cell response, only after it.

Sequenced by immunoSEQ multiplex PCR; TCRdb stores in-frame clones only, minus some. This table holds some 130,000 clones, over 90% found once. This TCR was recovered from an adult in good health. Source: peripheral blood, taken on day 0 of AZD1222 vaccination.

The CDR3 DNA reads as TGTGCCAGTAGTATAGGAGGAGGGCCTGCGACCCAGTACTTC. Translated: CASSIGGGPATQYF. The chain recombines TRBV19 with TRBJ2-5, with D maybe TRBD2 (6 bases). V dropped 1 base and J dropped 7 bases, with 13 bases sitting between them. The CDR3 has 14 amino acids. Per the germline V gene, CDR1 is LNHDA and CDR2 is SQIVND (reference sequence).